These 21 T cell receptor beta chains were all obtained from the same sample, sequenced in a study of blood T cell repertoires in COVID-19. Sequencing was performed with immunoSEQ multiplex PCR; in TCRdb, only in-frame clones are kept and a portion is missing. The profile shows about 48,000 clones, approximately 90% of them singletons. The specimen sequenced was peripheral blood. The receptors stem from a woman aged 80 or over with acute or convalescent COVID-19.

This chain connects TRBV10-2 to TRBJ2-7, with TRBD1 identical over 7 bases. The CDR3 extends over 13 amino acids. The V gene end was trimmed by 3 bases and the J gene end by 5 bases; junction bases not matched to a gene: 4. In germline, CDR1 is WSHSY, CDR2 SAAADI. The CDR3 DNA sequence: TGCGCCAGCAGTGAAAGGGGGCTTGACGAGCAGTACGTC. It is translated as CASSERGLDEQYV.

V usage is TRBV28 and J usage is TRBJ1-3, with 8 bases that match TRBD1. V dropped 8 bases and J dropped 2; count of bases not matched to a gene: 5. Germline-derived CDR1 and CDR2 are MDHEN and SYDVKM. The CDR3 spans 14 residues. The CDR3, as DNA: TGTGCCAGCTTTGGACAGGGAGCTGGAAACACCATATATTTT. Amino acids: CASFGQGAGNTIYF.

CDR3 protein: CASSLVGGGAWETQYF. The CDR3 DNA sequence: TGTGCCAGCAGCTTGGTTGGTGGGGGGGCCTGGGAGACCCAGTACTTC. This rearrangement joins TRBV5-4 to TRBJ2-5, with D possibly being TRBD2 (7 bases). Germline V gene sequence: CDR1 SGHNT, CDR2 YYREEE (reference sequence). The germline V and J ends were trimmed by 0 bases and 5 bases, with 17 bases remaining between them. CDR3 length: 16 residues.

The chain joins TRBV30 to TRBJ2-7; 7 bases fit TRBD1. Looked up from germline, CDR1 is GTSNPN and CDR2 is SVGIG (reference sequence). V gave up 4 bases and J gave up 4 bases; unmatched junction bases: 7. This CDR3 is 13 amino acids long. CDR3 residues: CAWNPGQWYEQYF. The DNA of the CDR3 is TGTGCCTGGAACCCGGGACAGTGGTACGAGCAGTACTTC.

This clone has only one observation. The rearrangement uses TRBV6-5 and TRBJ1-4; D not resolved. The germline CDR1 and CDR2 sequences are MNHEY and SVGAGI. The CDR3 runs 10 residues. For the CDR3, the DNA is TGTGGCGGAACGAATGAAAAACTGTTTTTT. It encodes CGGTNEKLFF.

This chain connects TRBV2 to TRBJ2-5; TRBD1 is a possible D gene (5 bases). V shed 11 bases and J shed 1 base, with 14 bases lying between them. Germline V gene data show CDR1 as SNHLY and CDR2 as FYNNEI. The CDR3 loop spans 13 amino acids. The CDR3 DNA reads TGTGCCGGTGCACGACAGTTCCAAGAGACCCAGTACTTC. Protein: CAGARQFQETQYF.

The CDR3 reads CASSLTGPYEQYV. The CDR3 coding sequence is TGTGCCAGCAGTTTGACAGGCCCTTACGAGCAGTACGTC. The chain is built from TRBV28 and TRBJ2-7; possibly TRBD1 for D (6 bases). CDR3 length: 13 amino acids. V dropped 3 bases and J dropped 4 bases, with 10 bases sitting between them. The germline V gene has CDR1 MDHEN and CDR2 SYDVKM.

This clone has only one observation. The chain employs TRBV6-1 and TRBJ2-7; D uncertain. Germline CDR1 reads MNHNS; CDR2 reads SASEGT. The CDR3 contains 13 residues. Trimming removed 2 bases from V and 1 base from J, with 6 bases in between. The CDR3 region has the DNA TGTGCCAGCAGTGAATTTGCGTCCTACGAGCAGTACTTC. It codes for CASSEFASYEQYF.

This chain connects TRBV14 to TRBJ1-2, with D uncertain. The CDR3 contains 15 residues. Trimming left V 0 bases short and J 4 bases short, with 12 bases between. Germline assignment: CDR1 SGHDN and CDR2 FVKESK. The CDR3 here is CASSQDQNRAYGYTF. In DNA form, the CDR3 reads TGTGCCAGCAGCCAAGATCAGAACAGAGCCTATGGCTACACCTTC.

The chain employs TRBV4-1 and TRBJ2-5; tentative D call: TRBD1 (5 bases). Germline CDR1 reads MGHRA; CDR2 reads YSYEKL. The germline V and J ends were trimmed by 4 bases and 1 base, with 10 bases remaining between them. This CDR3 spans 14 amino acids. The CDR3 DNA reads TGCGCCAGCAGCCCAGGGATAGCCCAAGAGACCCAGTACTTC. Translated, it gives CASSPGIAQETQYF.

The rearrangement links TRBV6-6 to TRBJ1-5; TRBD1 matches at 9 bases. The CDR3 is 15 residues long. CDR1 and CDR2 (germline): MNHNY, SVGAGI (reference sequence). The ends lost 6 bases at V and 1 base at J; junction bases unmatched: 4. CDR3 residues: CASRETGGSNQPQHF. As DNA, the CDR3 is TGTGCCAGCAGAGAGACAGGGGGGAGCAATCAGCCCCAGCATTTT.

The chain uses TRBV7-9 and TRBJ2-1; 9 nucleotides line up with TRBD1. The CDR3 is made up of 15 amino acids. Trimming cost V 4 bases and J 4 bases; bases outside gene matches: 5. Germline-derived CDR1 and CDR2 are SEHNR and FQNEAQ (reference sequence). The CDR3 protein is CASSWGTGIYNEQFF. The CDR3 region has the DNA TGTGCCAGCAGCTGGGGGACAGGGATTTACAATGAGCAGTTCTTC.

The chain links TRBV10-3 to TRBJ2-6; 10 bases align to TRBD1. This CDR3 is built from 16 residues. The junction had 8 bases not matched to a gene; V was cut back by 11 bases and J by 1 base. Germline V gene lookup returns CDR1 ENHRY and CDR2 SYGVKD. This chain's CDR3 is CAHAGQGSSGANVLTF. The CDR3 bases are TGTGCCCACGCGGGACAGGGGAGTTCTGGGGCCAACGTCCTGACTTTC.

V is TRBV5-4 and J is TRBJ1-2; TRBD1 matches 8 bases. The CDR3 has 13 residues. Per germline, CDR1 SGHNT and CDR2 YYREEE (reference sequence). The junction had 5 bases not matched to a gene; V was cut back by 4 bases and J by 6 bases. CDR3 amino acids: CASSPDREHGYTF. CDR3 sequence (DNA): TGTGCCAGCAGCCCGGACAGGGAGCATGGCTACACCTTC. Using reference TRBV5-4 and TRBJ1-2 for the parts outside the CDR3, the full variable domain is ETGVTQSPTHLIKTRGQQVTLRCSSQSGHNTVSWYQQALGQGPQFIFQYYREEENGRGNFPPRFSGLQFPNYSSELNVNALELDDSALYLCASSPDREHGYTFGSGTRLTVV.

The V and J genes are TRBV7-9 and TRBJ1-6; TRBD1 matches 7 bases. J was trimmed by 7 bases and V by 4 bases; bases with no gene match: 4. The germline CDR1 and CDR2 sequences are SEHNR and FQNEAQ (reference sequence). The length of the CDR3 is 14 residues. CDR3 residues: CASSSQGGNSPLHF. The CDR3 DNA reads as TGTGCCAGCAGCTCCCAGGGGGGCAATTCACCCCTCCACTTT.

The rearrangement joins TRBV27 to TRBJ2-4, with TRBD1 matching 8 bases. The junction had 8 bases not matched to a gene; V was cut back by 7 bases and J by 6 bases. Germline assignment: CDR1 MNHEY and CDR2 SMNVEV (reference sequence). The CDR3 runs 14 residues. Here the CDR3 reads CASNPRTGLNIQYF. CDR3 nucleotide sequence: TGTGCCAGCAACCCCCGGACAGGGCTAAACATTCAGTACTTC.

The V call is TRBV5-1, the J call TRBJ1-2; D may be TRBD1 (5 bases). The germline V and J ends were trimmed by 0 bases and 4 bases, with 13 bases remaining between them. The CDR3 loop spans 15 amino acids. CDR1 is SGHRS and CDR2 is YFSETQ in the germline V gene. The CDR3 nucleotides read TGCGCCAGCAGCTTGGATTTTGGGGGAGGCTATGGCTACACCTTC. It specifies CASSLDFGGGYGYTF.

The chain joins TRBV29-1 to TRBJ2-2, with TRBD1 as a possible D gene (6 bases). In germline, CDR1 is SQVTM, CDR2 ANQGSEA. The CDR3 loop spans 12 amino acids. V lost 6 bases, J lost 6 bases, and 11 bases lay in between. The CDR3 sequence is CSVTRTAGELFF. In nucleotides, the CDR3 is TGCAGCGTAACTCGGACAGCCGGGGAGCTGTTTTTT.

The genes are TRBV10-3 and TRBJ1-5; no reliable D call. Trimming left V 6 bases short and J 0 bases short, with 6 bases between. This CDR3 has 13 residues. Germline values: CDR1 ENHRY, CDR2 SYGVKD. The CDR3 sequence: CAISDTSNQPQHF. In nucleotides, the CDR3 is TGTGCCATCAGCGACACTAGCAATCAGCCCCAGCATTTT.

V and J are TRBV6-5 and TRBJ1-1, with TRBD1 matching 10 bases. The CDR3 totals 16 residues. V lost 0 bases to trimming and J lost 4 bases; unmatched junction nucleotides: 5. Germline CDR1 MNHEY, CDR2 SVGAGI. The CDR3 nucleotides read TGTGCCAGCAGTTACTCAGGAGGGACAGGGGCCACTGAAGCTTTCTTT. Protein: CASSYSGGTGATEAFF.

The chain uses TRBV27 and TRBJ2-7, with TRBD2 as a possible D gene (6 bases). Per germline, CDR1 MNHEY and CDR2 SMNVEV (reference sequence). The V end lost 4 bases, the J end lost 7 bases, and 11 bases lay between the germline ends. The CDR3 is 12 residues long. The CDR3 sequence is CASSSPGGEQYV. The CDR3 DNA reads as TGTGCCAGCAGTTCCCCTGGGGGGGAGCAGTACGTC.